This TCR beta chain was obtained from a study of T cell repertoires in cytomegalovirus infection. For the study at large: HLA-C-restricted CMV epitopes, recently identified, and well-studied HLA-B-restricted ones were used by the study. Study observations and caveats: The ex vivo response was dominated by HLA-C-restricted CMV-specific TCR beta clonotypes.

One entry per CDR3 protein results from TCRdb running MiXCR on the reads. The repertoire has 550,000 to 700,000 distinct CDR3 sequences, roughly 43% of them found once; the top ten carry about 48%. To note about this clonotype: Its cognate antigen is unknown.

The TCR comes from a human donor in good health (CMV status not recorded). Some clones in this sample may be carry-over from other donors' samples. The input for sequencing was cultured PBMCs, taken from culture after CMV antigen stimulation.

The CDR3 loop is CASSYSGGYNEQFF. The CDR3 DNA is TGTGCCAGCAGTTACAGCGGGGGATACAATGAGCAGTTCTTC. The chain links TRBV6-2 or TRBV6-3 to TRBJ2-1; 8 bases align to TRBD2. Germline V CDR1 and CDR2: MNHEY, SVGEGT. The CDR3 is 14 amino acids. Losses at the gene ends were 2 bases for V and 4 bases for J; bases not matched to a gene: 1.